The present T cell receptor beta chain was sequenced within a study of blood T cell repertoires in COVID-19. Some clones are missing from TCRdb's copy, which holds only in-frame ones; the method was immunoSEQ multiplex PCR. Found here are 180,000 or so clones, over 70% of them singletons; the top ten hold over 10%. In germline, CDR1 is MGHDK, CDR2 SYGVNS. The CDR3 length is 14 residues. V lost 4 bases, J lost 5 bases, and 5 bases stayed unmatched. The sequenced material came from PBMCs or T cells enriched from blood (not recorded which). The chain carries TRBV25-1 and TRBJ2-7; 10 bases are shared with TRBD1. This TCR was sampled from an older woman who had recovered from COVID-19. In nucleotides, the CDR3 is TGTGCCAGCAGTGGGGGACAGGGGATCAACGAGCAGTACTTC. Its protein is CASSGGQGINEQYF.